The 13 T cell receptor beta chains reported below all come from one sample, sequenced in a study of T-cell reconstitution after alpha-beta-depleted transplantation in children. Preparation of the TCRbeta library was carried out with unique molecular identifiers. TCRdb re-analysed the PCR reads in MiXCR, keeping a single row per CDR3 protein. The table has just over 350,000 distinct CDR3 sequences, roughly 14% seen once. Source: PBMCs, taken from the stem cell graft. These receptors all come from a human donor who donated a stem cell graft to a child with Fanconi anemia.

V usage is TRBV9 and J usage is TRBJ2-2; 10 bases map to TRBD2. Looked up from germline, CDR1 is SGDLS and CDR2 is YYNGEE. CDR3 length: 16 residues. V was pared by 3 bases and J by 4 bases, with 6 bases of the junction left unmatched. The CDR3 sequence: CASSGGLAESTGELFF. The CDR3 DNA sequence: TGTGCCAGCAGCGGAGGACTAGCGGAGTCCACCGGGGAGCTGTTTTTT. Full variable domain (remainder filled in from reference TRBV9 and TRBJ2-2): DSGVTQTPKHLITATGQRVTLRCSPRSGDLSVYWYQQSLDQGLQFLIQYYNGEERAKGNILERFSAQQFPDLHSELNLSSLELGDSALYFCASSGGLAESTGELFFGEGSRLTVL.

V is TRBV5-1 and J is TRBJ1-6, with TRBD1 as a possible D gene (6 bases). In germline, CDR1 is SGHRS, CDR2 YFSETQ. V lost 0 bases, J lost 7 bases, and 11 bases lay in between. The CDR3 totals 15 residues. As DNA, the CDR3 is TGCGCCAGCAGCTTGGGGGACATCTTGAATTCACCCCTCCACTTT. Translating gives CASSLGDILNSPLHF.

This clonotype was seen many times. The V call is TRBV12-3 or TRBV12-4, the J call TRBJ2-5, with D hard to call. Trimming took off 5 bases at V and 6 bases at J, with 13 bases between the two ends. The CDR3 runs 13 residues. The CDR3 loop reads CASSPNTGQTQYF. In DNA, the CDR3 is TGTGCCAGCAGTCCTAACACTGGGCAGACCCAGTACTTC.

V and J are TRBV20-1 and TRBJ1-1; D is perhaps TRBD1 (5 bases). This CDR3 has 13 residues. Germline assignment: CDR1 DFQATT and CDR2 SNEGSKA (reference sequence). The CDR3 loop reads CSLWRGVDTEAFF. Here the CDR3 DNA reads TGCAGCCTATGGCGGGGGGTGGACACTGAAGCTTTCTTT.

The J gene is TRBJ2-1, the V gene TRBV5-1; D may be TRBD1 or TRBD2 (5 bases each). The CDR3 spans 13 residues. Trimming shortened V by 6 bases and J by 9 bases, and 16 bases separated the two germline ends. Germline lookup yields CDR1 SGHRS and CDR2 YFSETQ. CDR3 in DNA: TGCGCCAGCACGAGGGACCTCCGGGGTGAGCAGTTCTTC. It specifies CASTRDLRGEQFF. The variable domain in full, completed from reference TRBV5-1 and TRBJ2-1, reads KAGVTQTPRYLIKTRGQQVTLSCSPISGHRSVSWYQQTPGQGLQFLFEYFSETQRNKGNFPGRFSGRQFSNSRSEMNVSTLELGDSALYLCASTRDLRGEQFFGPGTRLTVL.

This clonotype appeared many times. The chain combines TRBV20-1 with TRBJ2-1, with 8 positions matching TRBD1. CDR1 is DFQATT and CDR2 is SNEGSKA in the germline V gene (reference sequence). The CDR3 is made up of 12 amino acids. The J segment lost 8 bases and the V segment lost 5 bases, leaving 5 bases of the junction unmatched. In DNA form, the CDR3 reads TGCAGTGCTGATGACAGGGGCGATGAGCAGTTCTTC. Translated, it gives CSADDRGDEQFF.

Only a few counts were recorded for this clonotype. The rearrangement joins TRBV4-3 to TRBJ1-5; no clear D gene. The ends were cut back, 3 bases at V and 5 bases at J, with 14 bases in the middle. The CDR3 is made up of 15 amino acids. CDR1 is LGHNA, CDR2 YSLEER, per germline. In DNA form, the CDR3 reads TGCGCCAGCAGCCACGGTGCGGGATGGGATCAGCCCCAGCATTTT. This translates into CASSHGAGWDQPQHF.

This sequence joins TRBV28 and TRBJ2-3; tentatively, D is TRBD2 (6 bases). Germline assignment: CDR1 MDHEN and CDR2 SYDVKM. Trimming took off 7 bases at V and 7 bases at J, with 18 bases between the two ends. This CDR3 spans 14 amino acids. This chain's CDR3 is CASTGGLARNTQYF. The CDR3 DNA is TGTGCCAGCACTGGAGGGCTAGCGAGGAATACGCAGTATTTT.

The CDR3 protein is CASSPDGGLAGGFNWYNEQFF. CDR3 DNA: TGTGCCAGCTCACCAGACGGAGGACTAGCGGGGGGATTCAATTGGTACAATGAGCAGTTCTTC. J is TRBJ2-1 and V is TRBV18, with TRBD2 matching 14 bases. The CDR3 covers 21 residues. Germline V lookup: CDR1 KGHSH, CDR2 LQKENI. V lost 2 bases and J lost 4; bases outside the gene matches: 16.

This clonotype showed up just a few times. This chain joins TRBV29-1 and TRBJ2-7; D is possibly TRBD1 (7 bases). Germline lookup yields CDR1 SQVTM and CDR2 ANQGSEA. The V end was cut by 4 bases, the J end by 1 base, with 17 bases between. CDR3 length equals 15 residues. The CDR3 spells CSVVKLSGGSYEQYF. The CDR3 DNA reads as TGCAGCGTTGTTAAGTTGTCAGGGGGGTCCTACGAGCAGTACTTC.

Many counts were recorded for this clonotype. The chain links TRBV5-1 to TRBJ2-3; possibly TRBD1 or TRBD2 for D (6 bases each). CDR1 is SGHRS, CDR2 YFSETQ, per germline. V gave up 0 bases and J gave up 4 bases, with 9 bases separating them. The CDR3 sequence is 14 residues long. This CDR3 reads CASSLVGGPDTQYF. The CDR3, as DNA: TGCGCCAGCAGCTTGGTTGGGGGGCCAGATACGCAGTATTTT.

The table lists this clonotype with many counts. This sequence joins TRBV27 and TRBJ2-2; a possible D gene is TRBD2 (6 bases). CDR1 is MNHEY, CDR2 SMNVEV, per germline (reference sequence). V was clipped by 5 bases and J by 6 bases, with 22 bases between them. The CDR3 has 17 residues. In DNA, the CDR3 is TGTGCCAGCAGTCTAAACCCGGGAGTAGGGGAGGCCGGGGAGCTGTTTTTT. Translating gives CASSLNPGVGEAGELFF.

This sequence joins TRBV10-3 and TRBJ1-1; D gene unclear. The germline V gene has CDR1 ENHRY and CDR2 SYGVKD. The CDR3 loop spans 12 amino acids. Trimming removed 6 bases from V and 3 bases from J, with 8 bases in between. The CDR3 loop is CAIREKDTEAFF. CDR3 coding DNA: TGTGCCATCAGAGAAAAGGACACTGAAGCTTTCTTT.